The present T cell receptor beta chain was sequenced within a study of breast tumors, draining lymph nodes, adjacent tissues. The length of the CDR3 is 16 residues. CDR1 and CDR2 from the germline V gene are SGHDT and YYEEEE. V was clipped by 3 bases and J by 1 base; unmatched bases: 7. Breast cancer patients provided tissue from their axillary draining lymph nodes. General study results and limits: Tumor T cell lymph node origin was a supported hypothesis, not proven. Luminal-like breast cancer showed significantly greater tumor-nontumor repertoire similarity than basal-like breast cancer did. Data fit most tumor T cells coming from lymph node, expanding in tumor.

This clonotype has a count of ten or more. Its antigen remains unidentified. TCRdb reanalysed the multiplex PCR reads using MiXCR and keeps one entry per CDR3 protein. This sample carries about 80,000 distinct CDR3 sequences, approximately 19% of them seen once, and the ten largest clones take about 2.4%. The gene calls are TRBV5-6 and TRBJ2-1; 7 bases are a match to TRBD1. Sequencing was carried out using axillary lymph node tissue. This sequence originates from a female donor with breast cancer. Some clones in this sample may be carry-over from other donors' samples. CDR3 loop: CASSSSGTVSYNEQFF. CDR3 DNA sequence: TGTGCCAGCAGCTCCTCCGGGACAGTGTCCTACAATGAGCAGTTCTTC. The full variable domain, rest sourced from reference TRBV5-6 and TRBJ2-1, is DAGVTQSPTHLIKTRGQQVTLRCSPKSGHDTVSWYQQALGQGPQFIFQYYEEEERQRGNFPDRFSGHQFPNYSSELNVNALLLGDSALYLCASSSSGTVSYNEQFFGPGTRLTVL.